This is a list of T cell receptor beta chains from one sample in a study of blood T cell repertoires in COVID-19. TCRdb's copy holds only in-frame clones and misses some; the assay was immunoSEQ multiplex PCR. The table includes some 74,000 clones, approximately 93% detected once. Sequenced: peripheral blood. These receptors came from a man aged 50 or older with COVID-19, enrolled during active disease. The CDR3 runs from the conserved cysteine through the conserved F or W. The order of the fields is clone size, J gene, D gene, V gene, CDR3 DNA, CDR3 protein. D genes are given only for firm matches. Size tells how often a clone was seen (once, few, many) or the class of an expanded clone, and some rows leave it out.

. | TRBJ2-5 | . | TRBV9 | TGTGCCAGCAGCGCCCGGGGGACAGAGACACAAGAGACCCAGTACTTC | CASSARGTETQETQYF
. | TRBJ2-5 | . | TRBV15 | TGTGCCACCAGCAGATCGAGCGGTCAAGAGACCCAGTACTTC | CATSRSSGQETQYF
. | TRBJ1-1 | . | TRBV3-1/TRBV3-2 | TGTGCCAGCAGCCAACAGGTCGGCCCATATGAAGCTTTCTTT | CASSQQVGPYEAFF
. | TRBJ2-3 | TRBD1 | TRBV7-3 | TGTGCCAGCAGCTGGGGACAGCCCACAGATACGCAGTATTTT | CASSWGQPTDTQYF
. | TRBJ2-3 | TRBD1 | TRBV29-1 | TGCAGCTCCACAGGGGGCGCTGGCACAGATACGCAGTATTTT | CSSTGGAGTDTQYF
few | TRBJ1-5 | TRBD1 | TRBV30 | TGTGCCTGGAGTGGTCGGGCAGGGGGCGAATTGAGCAATCAGCCCCAGCATTTT | CAWSGRAGGELSNQPQHF
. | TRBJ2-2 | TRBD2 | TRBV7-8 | TGTGCCAGCAGCCCCTTAGCGGGAGTGGGCGGGGAGCTGTTTTTT | CASSPLAGVGGELFF
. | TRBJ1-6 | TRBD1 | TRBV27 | TGTGCCAGCAGTTCCACGGACAGGACGAATTCACCCCTCCACTTT | CASSSTDRTNSPLHF
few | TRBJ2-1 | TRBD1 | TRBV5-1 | TGCGCCAGCAGCATGGGACAGGGGGTGAATGAGCAGTTCTTC | CASSMGQGVNEQFF
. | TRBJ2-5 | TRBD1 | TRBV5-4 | TGTGCCAGCAGCTCCGGGACAGGGTACCAAGAGACCCAGTACTTC | CASSSGTGYQETQYF
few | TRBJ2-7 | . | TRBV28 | TGTGCCAGCAGTTTCGCGGATACCTACGAGCAGTACTTC | CASSFADTYEQYF
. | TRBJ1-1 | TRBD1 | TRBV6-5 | TGTGCCAGCAAAAGGGGGCCGAACACTGAAGCTTTCTTT | CASKRGPNTEAFF
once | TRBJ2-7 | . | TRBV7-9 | TGTGCCAGCAGCCGTACAGGGTCCACTCCGTACTTC | CASSRTGSTPYF
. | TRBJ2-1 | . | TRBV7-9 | TGTGCCAGCAGCTTAGGCGGGATCACCTACAATGAGCAGTTCTTC | CASSLGGITYNEQFF
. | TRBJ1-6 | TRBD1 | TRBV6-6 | TGTGCCACGAGGGACAGTAATTCACCCCTCCACTTT | CATRDSNSPLHF
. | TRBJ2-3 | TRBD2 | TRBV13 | TGTGCCAGCAGCTTAAGGGAGGGCGCAGATACGCAGTATTTT | CASSLREGADTQYF
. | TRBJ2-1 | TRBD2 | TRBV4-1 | TGCGCCAGCAGCGGAGGACTAGCGCGGAGCTCCTACAATGAGCAGTTCTTC | CASSGGLARSSYNEQFF
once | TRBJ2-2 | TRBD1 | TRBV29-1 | TGCAGCGTTGGGGGCGGACAGGGGGCCGACGGGGAGCTGTTTTTT | CSVGGGQGADGELFF
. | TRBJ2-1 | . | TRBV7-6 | TGTGCCAGCAGCTTAGCTCTCGCGGTGTCCTACAATGAGCAGTTCTTC | CASSLALAVSYNEQFF
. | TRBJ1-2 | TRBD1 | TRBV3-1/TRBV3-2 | TGTGCCAGCAGCCAAGCCGGGACAGGTGACAAGGTAGGCGGCTACACCTTC | CASSQAGTGDKVGGYTF
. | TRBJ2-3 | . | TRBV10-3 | TGTGCCATCAGCGCTGCAGGGGTAGGATACACAGATACGCAGTATTTT | CAISAAGVGYTDTQYF
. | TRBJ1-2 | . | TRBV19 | TGTGCCAGTAGGACGGACAGCCAAGCTAACTATGGCTACACCTTC | CASRTDSQANYGYTF
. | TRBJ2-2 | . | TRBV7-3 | TGTGCCAGCAGCTTAACCGTTAACACCGGGGAGCTGTTTTTT | CASSLTVNTGELFF
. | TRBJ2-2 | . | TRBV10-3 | TGTGCCATCAGCGGAGGACTCACTCACACCGGGGAGCTGTTTTTT | CAISGGLTHTGELFF